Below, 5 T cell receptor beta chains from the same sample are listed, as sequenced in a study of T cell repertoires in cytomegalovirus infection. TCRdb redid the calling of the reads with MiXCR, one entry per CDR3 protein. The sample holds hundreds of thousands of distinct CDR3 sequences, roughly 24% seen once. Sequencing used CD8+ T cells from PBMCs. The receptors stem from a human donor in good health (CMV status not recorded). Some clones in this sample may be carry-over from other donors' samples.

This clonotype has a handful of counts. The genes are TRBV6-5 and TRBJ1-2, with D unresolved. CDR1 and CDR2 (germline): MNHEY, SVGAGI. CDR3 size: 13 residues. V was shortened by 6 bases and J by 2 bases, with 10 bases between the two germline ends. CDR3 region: CASSPGSNYGYTF. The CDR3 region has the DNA TGTGCCAGCAGCCCCGGGAGCAACTATGGCTACACCTTC.

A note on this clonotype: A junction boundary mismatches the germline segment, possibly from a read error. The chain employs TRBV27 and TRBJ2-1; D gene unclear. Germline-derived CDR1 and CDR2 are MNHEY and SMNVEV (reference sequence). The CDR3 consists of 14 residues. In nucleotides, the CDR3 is TGTGCCAACAGTTTATCCAGCTCCTACAATGAGCAGTTCTTC. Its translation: CANSLSSSYNEQFF.

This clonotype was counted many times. The CDR3 coding sequence is TGTGCCAGCAGCCCACCATGGGGAGGGGACGATTCACCCCTCCACTTT. This codes for CASSPPWGGDDSPLHF. The chain links TRBV7-9 to TRBJ1-6; maybe TRBD1 (5 bases). Per germline, CDR1 SEHNR and CDR2 FQNEAQ (reference sequence). The V and J ends lost 5 bases and 8 bases respectively, with 19 bases between them. The CDR3 sequence is 16 residues long.

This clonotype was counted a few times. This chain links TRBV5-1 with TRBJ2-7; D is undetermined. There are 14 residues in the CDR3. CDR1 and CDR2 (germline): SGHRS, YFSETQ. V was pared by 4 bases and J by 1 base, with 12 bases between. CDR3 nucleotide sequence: TGCGCCAGCAGCCTTTCGGACGGTTCCTACGAGCAGTACGTC. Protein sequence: CASSLSDGSYEQYV.

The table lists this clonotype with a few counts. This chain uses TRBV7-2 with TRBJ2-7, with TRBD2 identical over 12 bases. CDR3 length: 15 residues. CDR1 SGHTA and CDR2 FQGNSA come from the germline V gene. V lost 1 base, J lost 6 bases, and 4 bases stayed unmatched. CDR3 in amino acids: CASSLETSGRSEQYF. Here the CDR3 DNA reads TGTGCCAGCAGCTTAGAGACTAGCGGGAGATCCGAGCAGTACTTC.